This TCR beta chain came from a study of blood T cell repertoires in COVID-19 (TCRdb year 2020). For the wider study: Samples from collaborators originated in the United States, Italy and Spain and spanned both the acute and convalescent phases of COVID-19. Where available, HLA class I and class II types were obtained from metadata supplied by the sample provider rather than from assay-based typing. The material from the prospective study consisted of cDNA or gDNA derived from T cells, B-cell-depleted T cells, or PBMCs. Sample metadata almost always included a de-identified subject ID, COVID-19 status, age in years and sex. Samples came from the ongoing ImmuneRACE study (first 160 participants) plus 1,254 subjects from 6 global collaborators. The repertoires were released in a freely available public database meant as a resource for research on the immune response to SARS-CoV-2. Deeply sampled blood TCRbeta repertoires from subjects exposed to, actively infected with, or recovered from COVID-19 were included in the dataset.

Overall study results and their limits: The amount of clinical and demographic metadata varied by source and participant and was provided uncurated.

The immunoSEQ Assay, a bias-controlled multiplex PCR, was used to amplify TCRbeta CDR3 regions from genomic DNA. The original methods were these. The number of nucleated cells in each sample was estimated from the amplification of reference gene primers within the assay. To quantify the absolute abundance of each unique TCRbeta CDR3 rearrangement, sequence reads were collapsed and filtered. For each sample, productive Simpson clonality was calculated by taking the square root of Simpson's diversity index across productive rearrangements. As stored in TCRdb, this immuneACCESS dataset retains in-frame rearrangements with V and J assigned. A fraction of the clones does not appear; measured against another copy, unresolved V genes explain less than half of the discrepancy, and the remainder lacks a known reason. D and trimming come from the DNA, and the V and J calls and clone size come from that table. This sample has hundreds of thousands of clones in its table, and 88% of those were observed once. The ten largest clones take up roughly 1.4% of the sample.

Each collaborating institution followed its own protocols to collect whole blood in K2EDTA tubes. For TCRbeta analysis, collaborator samples were shipped as frozen whole blood, as isolated PBMCs, or as DNA extracted from either sample type. In regard to this clone: The clone's antigen remains unknown. There are no base qualities to consult, and no much larger clone falls within one base.

The CDR3 sequence holds 18 residues, the cysteine and phenylalanine included. Solely the CDR3 DNA is kept, with 54 bases framed from the first base. This receptor was obtained from a man older than 75 with acute or convalescent COVID-19. Sequenced input: peripheral blood. The receptor chain draws on TRBV12-2 and TRBJ1-1. TRBV12-2 is a listed pseudogene. This receptor carries the CDR3 CASRFVEEMAKVNTEAFF. The bases are TGTGCAAGTCGCTTTGTTGAGGAAATGGCGAAAGTCAACACTGAAGCTTTCTTT.